This T cell receptor beta chain was documented in a study of graft-versus-host responses after intestinal transplantation. In the study overall: Transplants were multivisceral, liver-intestinal, or isolated intestinal. Every recipient underwent anti-thymocyte globulin induction, then tacrolimus and steroids for two to four years. General study findings and limits: Declines in HvG clones occurring early post-transplant were associated with peak circulating GvH clone levels. GvH clones were found in recipient marrow; some appeared first in ileum or blood.

Measured with immunoSEQ multiplex PCR; TCRdb has only the in-frame clones, and not every one. Of about 97,000 clones listed, about nine tenths are singletons. As regards this clone: The antigen is unknown.

The receptor was derived from a human donor who was the organ donor for an intestinal transplant. The material sequenced was unstimulated CD8+ T cells sorted from spleen or lymph node cells, taken before transplant.

The CDR3 spells CASSVTGVSTEAFF. Written as DNA, the CDR3 is TGTGCCAGCAGCGTAACAGGGGTTTCAACTGAAGCTTTCTTT. The V and J genes are TRBV9 and TRBJ1-1, with 7 positions matching TRBD1. This CDR3 spans 14 amino acids. J gave up 5 bases and V 1 base, and 5 bases lay outside the gene matches. Per germline, CDR1 SGDLS and CDR2 YYNGEE.